Shown below are 30 T cell receptor beta chains from a single sample sequenced in a study of metastatic and nonmetastatic thyroid tumors (dated by TCRdb to the early 2020s). No patient had received any treatment before thyroid surgery. The receptor library was made with PCR. Sequencing instrument: Illumina HiSeq 4000. In TCRdb, the public reads were trimmed at Q25 with fastp and aligned with MiXCR, with productive beta chains retained. For this sample there are some 55,000 clones; approximately 22% appear just once. The ten most abundant clones make up 4% to 5% of the sample. Sample: blood. Source of these receptors: a female donor with papillary thyroid cancer or a benign thyroid nodule (not recorded which). Some clones in this sample may be carry-over from other donors' samples.

This clone has a count of ten or more. This rearrangement joins TRBV20-1 to TRBJ2-1; D possibly uses TRBD1 or TRBD2 (6 bases each). V was trimmed by 5 bases and J by 8 bases, leaving 19 bases between them. The germline CDR1 and CDR2 sequences are DFQATT and SNEGSKA (reference sequence). This CDR3 contains 14 residues. The CDR3 DNA is TGCAGTGCTGTCAAAGGGGGGAATCGAGATGAGCAGTTCTTC. Its protein product is CSAVKGGNRDEQFF.

This clone was observed at least ten times. The chain uses TRBV5-6 and TRBJ1-2, with 9 positions matching TRBD1. V lost 5 bases to trimming and J lost 10 bases; unmatched junction nucleotides: 18. The CDR3 runs 16 residues. Germline V gives CDR1 SGHDT, CDR2 YYEEEE. DNA for the CDR3: TGTGCCAGCAGACTAGGGACAGGGTCTGACTATCGCGACTACACCTTC. Protein: CASRLGTGSDYRDYTF.

For this clone: This could be a read error, since a much larger clone is one nucleotide away. The gene calls are TRBV10-2 and TRBJ1-2, with no clear D. The V end lost 4 bases, the J end lost 6 bases, and 15 bases lay between the germline ends. CDR3 size: 14 residues. CDR1 WSHSY and CDR2 SAAADI come from the germline V gene. Written as DNA, the CDR3 is TGCGCCAGCAGTGGCCCCGAGGTGGTTAATGGCTACACCTTC. This codes for CASSGPEVVNGYTF.

As concerns this clone: A much larger clone differs from this one at a single base, so this may be a read error. The CDR3 does not close with the conserved phenylalanine or tryptophan, likely indicating a read error. The chain is built from TRBV5-1 and TRBJ1-5; TRBD1 matches at 9 bases. With V trimmed by 0 bases and J by 2 bases, 3 bases remained unmatched. This CDR3 spans 16 amino acids. Per germline, CDR1 SGHRS and CDR2 YFSETQ. CDR3 region: CASSLVQGAGNQPQHL. The CDR3 DNA sequence: TGCGCCAGCAGCTTGGTACAGGGGGCCGGCAATCAGCCCCAGCATCTT.

There are a few counts of this clone. A much larger clone is a single base away; this may be a read error. Here the CDR3 DNA reads TGCAGCGTTGATCCATGGAACACCGGGGAGCTGTTTTTT. This encodes CSVDPWNTGELFF. The chain recombines TRBV29-1 with TRBJ2-2; D not resolved. The CDR3 length is 13 residues. Germline-derived CDR1 and CDR2 are SQVTM and ANQGSEA. The V gene lost 3 bases and the J gene lost 1 base, with 6 bases spanning the gap.

The sample holds a few counts of this clone. The chain couples TRBV24-1 to TRBJ2-1; D could derive from TRBD1 or TRBD2 (5 bases each). Germline CDR1 KGHDR, CDR2 SFDVKD. This CDR3 is 12 amino acids long. Trimming stripped 5 bases from V and 7 bases from J, with 8 bases between. The CDR3 DNA follows: TGTGCCACCAGTGGCTGGGGGAATGAGCAGTTCTTC. Translating gives CATSGWGNEQFF.

At least ten counts were recorded for this clone. CDR3: CALSATEAFF. The CDR3 DNA sequence: TGTGCCTTGTCAGCCACTGAAGCTTTCTTT. The chain couples TRBV6-1 to TRBJ1-1, with D hard to call. Germline loops: CDR1 MNHNS, CDR2 SASEGT. The CDR3 totals 10 residues. V lost 11 bases and J lost 4, with 8 bases in between.

In its sample, this clone was seen many times. J is TRBJ2-7 and V is TRBV24-1, with D hard to call. V was pared by 5 bases and J by 2 bases, with 12 bases between. The germline V gene has CDR1 KGHDR and CDR2 SFDVKD. This CDR3 has 14 amino acids. This CDR3 reads CATSARGATYEQYF. CDR3 DNA sequence: TGTGCCACCAGTGCCAGAGGTGCCACCTACGAGCAGTACTTC.

This clone was recorded many times. V is TRBV15 and J is TRBJ1-1; perhaps TRBD1 as D (5 bases). Germline V CDR1 and CDR2: LNHNV, YYDKDF (reference sequence). The CDR3 is made up of 14 amino acids. Trimming left V 0 bases short and J 5 bases short, with 10 bases between. CDR3 protein: CATSRDRGDTEAFF. CDR3 in DNA: TGTGCCACCAGCAGAGATCGGGGGGATACTGAAGCTTTCTTT.

The chain carries TRBV2 and TRBJ2-2, with 8 bases that match TRBD1. V dropped 3 bases and J dropped 4; count of bases not matched to a gene: 1. This CDR3 is 14 amino acids long. Germline-derived CDR1 and CDR2 are SNHLY and FYNNEI. The CDR3 DNA reads TGTGCCAGCAGTGACGGACAGGGCACCGGGGAGCTGTTTTTT. It specifies CASSDGQGTGELFF.

The chain employs TRBV7-3 and TRBJ2-5, with D tentatively TRBD2 (5 bases). Trimming pared 2 bases from V and 4 bases from J, leaving 14 bases between. The CDR3 length is 15 residues. Germline V gene sequence: CDR1 SGHTA, CDR2 FQGTGA. CDR3 sequence reads: CASSLLLGVGETQYF. The DNA of the CDR3 is TGTGCCAGCAGCTTATTATTGGGAGTAGGAGAGACCCAGTACTTC. Looking up the rest from reference TRBV7-3 and TRBJ2-5 gives the full variable domain: GAGVSQTPSNKVTEKGKYVELRCDPISGHTALYWYRQSLGQGPEFLIYFQGTGAADDSGLPNDRFFAVRPEGSVSTLKIQRTERGDSAVYLCASSLLLGVGETQYFGPGTRLLVL.

By share of the sample, this clone is medium-sized (0.01 to 0.1%). The CDR3 DNA is TGTGCCAGCAGCTCGGGACACTCCTACGAGCAGTACTTC. Translating it yields CASSSGHSYEQYF. The chain employs TRBV11-1 and TRBJ2-7; D possibly corresponds to TRBD1 (6 bases). There are 13 residues in the CDR3. Germline V gene data show CDR1 as SGHAT and CDR2 as FQDESV (reference sequence). Trimming removed 4 bases from V and 0 bases from J, with 7 bases in between.

The chain is built from TRBV30 and TRBJ1-1, with D possibly matching TRBD1 (5 bases). Germline CDR1 is GTSNPN and CDR2 is SVGIG (reference sequence). V was cut by 1 base and J by 3 bases, with 9 bases left in between. The CDR3 sequence is 13 residues long. In nucleotides, the CDR3 is TGTGCCTGGAGTGCCTGGGGCGACACTGAAGCTTTCTTT. Its translation is CAWSAWGDTEAFF.

This clone was seen repeatedly, ten times or more. The J gene is TRBJ2-2, the V gene TRBV5-1, with TRBD1 identical over 8 bases. J lost 6 bases, V lost 4 bases, and 5 bases had no gene match. The CDR3 contains 14 residues. Germline values: CDR1 SGHRS, CDR2 YFSETQ. The CDR3 region is CASSLDRGAGELFF. CDR3 bases: TGCGCCAGCAGCCTTGACAGGGGTGCCGGGGAGCTGTTTTTT.

This clone was seen at least ten times. The chain combines TRBV18 with TRBJ1-2; TRBD1 agrees at 10 bases. V lost 3 bases to trimming and J lost 5 bases; unmatched junction nucleotides: 9. Germline V gene sequence: CDR1 KGHSH, CDR2 LQKENI. The CDR3 runs 16 residues. The CDR3 protein is CASSPGTGESGYGYTF. For the CDR3, the DNA is TGTGCCAGCTCACCCGGGACAGGGGAATCTGGATATGGCTACACCTTC.

Details on this clone: A much larger clonotype is one base distant, so this may be a read error. Other nucleotide sequences from this sample produce the same CDR3. The chain recombines TRBV5-1 with TRBJ1-1; no definite D call. Germline V gene sequence: CDR1 SGHRS, CDR2 YFSETQ. V gave up 7 bases and J gave up 2 bases, with 9 bases separating them. This CDR3 is 12 amino acids long. The CDR3 bases are TGCGCCAGCCATGATATCAACACTGAAGCTTTCTTT. It yields the protein CASHDINTEAFF. Using reference TRBV5-1 and TRBJ1-1 for the parts outside the CDR3, the full variable domain is KAGVTQTPRYLIKTRGQQVTLSCSPISGHRSVSWYQQTPGQGLQFLFEYFSETQRNKGNFPGRFSGRQFSNSRSEMNVSTLELGDSALYLCASHDINTEAFFGQGTRLTVV.

As to this clone: This may come from a read error, since a much larger clone is one base off. This sequence joins TRBV11-3 and TRBJ2-5, with a possible D match to TRBD1 (5 bases). The CDR3 contains 12 residues. The germline CDR1 and CDR2 sequences are SGHNT and YENEEA. Deletions cut 5 bases from V and 8 bases from J, with 12 bases between. CDR3 region: CASSHGACTQYF. CDR3 nucleotides: TGTGCCAGCAGCCATGGGGCATGTACCCAGTACTTC.

This clone was recorded at least ten times. V and J are TRBV12-3 or TRBV12-4 and TRBJ2-7; TRBD1 agrees at 10 bases. The V gene end was trimmed by 6 bases and the J gene end by 5 bases; junction bases not matched to a gene: 10. The CDR3 covers 15 residues. CDR3 residues: CASRGLRDRGHEQYF. The CDR3 nucleotides are TGTGCCAGCAGGGGCCTCCGGGACAGGGGCCACGAGCAGTACTTC.

In its sample, this clone was seen many times. This chain uses TRBV7-8 with TRBJ2-7; TRBD1 matches at 8 bases. The CDR3 has 14 residues. Germline trimming cut 5 bases from V and 7 bases from J; bases unmatched to any gene: 10. From germline, CDR1 is SGHVS and CDR2 FQNEAQ. The DNA of the CDR3 is TGTGCCAGCAGCCGATATCAGGGGGCGCGGGAGCAGTACTTC. Residues: CASSRYQGAREQYF. Full variable domain (outside the CDR3, taken from reference TRBV7-8 and TRBJ2-7): GAGVSQSPRYKVAKRGQDVALRCDPISGHVSLFWYQQALGQGPEFLTYFQNEAQLDKSGLPSDRFFAERPEGSVSTLKIQRTQQEDSAVYLCASSRYQGAREQYFGPGTRLTVT.

This clone was observed at least ten times. The V call is TRBV20-1, the J call TRBJ2-7; the D gene is possibly TRBD2 (6 bases). The CDR3 length is 13 residues. V lost 5 bases and J 2 bases, leaving 13 bases between the germline ends. Germline values: CDR1 DFQATT, CDR2 SNEGSKA (reference sequence). DNA for the CDR3: TGCAGTGCTCGAAGCGGGTCCCCCTACGAGCAGTACTTC. This encodes CSARSGSPYEQYF.

The gene calls are TRBV6-1 and TRBJ2-7, with D perhaps TRBD1 (5 bases). From germline, CDR1 is MNHNS and CDR2 SASEGT. The CDR3 runs 15 residues. Between the trimmed V and J ends, which lost 3 bases and 7 bases, there was a span of 19 bases. CDR3 nucleotides: TGTGCCAGCAGTGATCGCCCAACATGGGGCCTGGAGCAGTACTTC. It encodes CASSDRPTWGLEQYF.

V usage is TRBV6-4 and J usage is TRBJ2-3; D is undetermined. Germline-derived CDR1 and CDR2 are MRHNA and SNTAGT. CDR3 length: 12 residues. Between the trimmed V and J ends, which lost 3 bases and 3 bases, there was a span of 4 bases. The CDR3 DNA reads as TGTGCCAGCAGTGAGGGGACAGATACGCAGTATTTT. This sequence encodes CASSEGTDTQYF.

This clone was seen many times. This sequence joins TRBV5-8 and TRBJ2-3; D not certain. The CDR3 has 15 residues. The germline V gene has CDR1 SGHTS and CDR2 YDEGEE. Trimming pared 4 bases from V and 1 base from J, leaving 13 bases between. CDR3 nucleotides: TGTGCCAGCAGCGGAAGTGGCTCAGGCACAGATACGCAGTATTTT. Amino acid sequence: CASSGSGSGTDTQYF.

As concerns this clone: An end of the junction does not agree with germline; a read error may underlie this. This chain connects TRBV6-6 to TRBJ2-5, with TRBD1 as a possible D gene (6 bases). This CDR3 spans 15 amino acids. The V gene's germline CDR1 is MNHNY and CDR2 SVGAGI (reference sequence). The chain's CDR3 is CASSYSGQLQETQYF. The CDR3 DNA follows: TGTGCCAGTAGTTACTCGGGACAACTACAGGAGACCCAGTACTTC.

This clone was counted at least ten times. The genes are TRBV12-3 or TRBV12-4 and TRBJ2-5, with D maybe TRBD2 (6 bases). Trimming removed 2 bases from V and 1 base from J, with 11 bases in between. The CDR3 is 15 residues long. CDR3 protein: CASSLSGVAQETQYF. In nucleotides, the CDR3 is TGTGCCAGCAGTTTATCGGGGGTCGCCCAAGAGACCCAGTACTTC.

Note on this clone: A much larger clone sits a single nucleotide away, making a read error possible. The V call is TRBV20-1, the J call TRBJ2-1, with D possibly TRBD2 on 5 matching bases. Trimming shortened V by 4 bases and J by 7 bases, and 20 bases separated the two germline ends. This CDR3 has 15 residues. Germline V gives CDR1 DFQATT, CDR2 SNEGSKA (reference sequence). The DNA for the CDR3 is TGCAGTGCTACGATGGTAGCGTCCAGAAGGAATGAGCAGTTCTTC. This codes for CSATMVASRRNEQFF.

This clone was counted at least ten times. The rearrangement joins TRBV10-3 to TRBJ1-2; D not resolved. Germline V gives CDR1 ENHRY, CDR2 SYGVKD. Trimming stripped 0 bases from V and 3 bases from J, with 2 bases between. This CDR3 is 12 amino acids long. The CDR3: CAISESYYGYTF. In DNA form, the CDR3 reads TGTGCCATCAGTGAGTCTTACTATGGCTACACCTTC.

This clone came up many times. The V gene is TRBV30, the J gene TRBJ1-6; TRBD1 is a possible D gene (5 bases). The CDR3 loop spans 14 amino acids. V lost 5 bases to trimming and J lost 7 bases, with 15 bases between them. CDR1 is GTSNPN and CDR2 is SVGIG in the germline V gene (reference sequence). CDR3 nucleotide sequence: TGTGCCTGGGGGACCGGCCTAGACAATTCACCCCTCCACTTT. Translated: CAWGTGLDNSPLHF.

This clone occurred many times. V usage is TRBV30 and J usage is TRBJ2-5; D may be TRBD2 (5 bases). This CDR3 has 14 residues. The V and J ends lost 1 base and 5 bases respectively, with 14 bases between them. Looked up from germline, CDR1 is GTSNPN and CDR2 is SVGIG (reference sequence). CDR3 sequence (DNA): TGTGCCTGGAGTGGAACCGCCGGCGGGGAGACCCAGTACTTC. As protein: CAWSGTAGGETQYF. Complete variable domain (other parts from reference TRBV30 and TRBJ2-5): SQTIHQWPATLVQPVGSPLSLECTVEGTSNPNLYWYRQAAGRGLQLLFYSVGIGQISSEVPQNLSASRPQDRQFILSSKKLLLSDSGFYLCAWSGTAGGETQYFGPGTRLLVL.

In its sample, this clone was seen many times. The junction differs from germline at one of its ends, possibly a read error. The chain combines TRBV7-7 with TRBJ2-5; 8 bases are a match to TRBD2. Germline V lookup: CDR1 SSHAT, CDR2 FNYEAQ (reference sequence). CDR3 length: 14 residues. CDR3: CASSFTSGQETQYF. CDR3 DNA: TGTGCTAGCAGCTTCACTAGCGGACAAGAGACCCAGTACTTC.